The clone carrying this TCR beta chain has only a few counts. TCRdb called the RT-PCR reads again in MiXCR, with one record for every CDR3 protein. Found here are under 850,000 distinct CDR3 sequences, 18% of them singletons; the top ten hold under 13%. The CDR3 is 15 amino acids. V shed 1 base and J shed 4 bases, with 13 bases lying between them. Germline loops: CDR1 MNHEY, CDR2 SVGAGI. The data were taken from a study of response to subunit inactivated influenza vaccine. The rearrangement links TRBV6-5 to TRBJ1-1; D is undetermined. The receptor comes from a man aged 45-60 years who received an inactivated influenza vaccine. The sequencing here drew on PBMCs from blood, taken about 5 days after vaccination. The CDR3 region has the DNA TGTGCCAGCAGTTACTTCGGACTGGGGAGCACTGAAGCTTTCTTT. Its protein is CASSYFGLGSTEAFF.